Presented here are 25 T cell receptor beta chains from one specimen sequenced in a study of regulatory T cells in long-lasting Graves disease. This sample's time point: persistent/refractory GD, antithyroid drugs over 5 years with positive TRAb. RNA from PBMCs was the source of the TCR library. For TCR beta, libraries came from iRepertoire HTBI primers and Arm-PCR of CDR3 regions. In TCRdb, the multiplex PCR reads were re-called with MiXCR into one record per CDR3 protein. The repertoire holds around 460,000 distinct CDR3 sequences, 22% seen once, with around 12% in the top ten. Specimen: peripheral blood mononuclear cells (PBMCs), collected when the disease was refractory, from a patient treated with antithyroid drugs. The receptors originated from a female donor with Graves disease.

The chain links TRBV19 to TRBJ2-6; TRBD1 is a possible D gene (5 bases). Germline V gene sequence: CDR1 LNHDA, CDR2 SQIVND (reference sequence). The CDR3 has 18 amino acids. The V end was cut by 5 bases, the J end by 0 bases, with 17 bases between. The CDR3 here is CASSLLETAFSGANVLTF. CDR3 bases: TGTGCCAGTAGTTTACTCGAGACAGCGTTCTCTGGGGCCAACGTCCTGACTTTC. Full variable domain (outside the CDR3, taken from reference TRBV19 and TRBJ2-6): DGGITQSPKYLFRKEGQNVTLSCEQNLNHDAMYWYRQDPGQGLRLIYYSQIVNDFQKGDIAEGYSVSREKKESFPLTVTSAQKNPTAFYLCASSLLETAFSGANVLTFGAGSRLTVL.

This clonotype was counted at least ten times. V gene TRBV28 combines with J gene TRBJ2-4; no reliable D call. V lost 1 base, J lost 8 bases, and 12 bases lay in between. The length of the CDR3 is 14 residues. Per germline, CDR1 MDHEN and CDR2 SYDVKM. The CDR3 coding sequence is TGTGCCAGCAGTTTATTCCAGGAGTTCGACATTCAGTACTTC. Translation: CASSLFQEFDIQYF.

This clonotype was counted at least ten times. CDR3 sequence: CASSFGDGYTF. The CDR3, as DNA: TGTGCCAGCAGTTTCGGGGATGGCTACACCTTC. The rearrangement links TRBV12-3 or TRBV12-4 to TRBJ1-2; D is undetermined. V shed 3 bases and J shed 6 bases, with 5 bases lying between them. The CDR3 spans 11 residues.

In DNA, the CDR3 is TGTGCCATCAGTGAGTCGACGGGAGGAGGGACTGAAGCTTTCTTT. Its translation: CAISESTGGGTEAFF. The chain combines TRBV10-3 with TRBJ1-1; D unresolved. The CDR3 sequence is 15 residues long. The V end lost 0 bases, the J end lost 5 bases, and 13 bases lay between the germline ends. Germline loops: CDR1 ENHRY, CDR2 SYGVKD.

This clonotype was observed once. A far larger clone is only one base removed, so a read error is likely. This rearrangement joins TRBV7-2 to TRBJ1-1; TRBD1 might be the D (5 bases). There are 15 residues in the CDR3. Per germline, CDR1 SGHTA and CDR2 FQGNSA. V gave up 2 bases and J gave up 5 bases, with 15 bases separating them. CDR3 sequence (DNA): TGTGCCAGCAGCTTAAATGGAGGGGAAGAGACTGAAGCTTTCTTT. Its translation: CASSLNGGEETEAFF.

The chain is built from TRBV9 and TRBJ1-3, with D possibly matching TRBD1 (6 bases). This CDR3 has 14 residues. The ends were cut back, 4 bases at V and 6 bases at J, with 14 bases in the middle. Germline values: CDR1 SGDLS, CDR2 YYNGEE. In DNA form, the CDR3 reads TGTGCCAGCAGCACAAGGGACACGGAAAACACCATATATTTT. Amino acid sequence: CASSTRDTENTIYF. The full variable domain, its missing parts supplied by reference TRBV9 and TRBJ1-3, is DSGVTQTPKHLITATGQRVTLRCSPRSGDLSVYWYQQSLDQGLQFLIQYYNGEERAKGNILERFSAQQFPDLHSELNLSSLELGDSALYFCASSTRDTENTIYFGEGSWLTVV.

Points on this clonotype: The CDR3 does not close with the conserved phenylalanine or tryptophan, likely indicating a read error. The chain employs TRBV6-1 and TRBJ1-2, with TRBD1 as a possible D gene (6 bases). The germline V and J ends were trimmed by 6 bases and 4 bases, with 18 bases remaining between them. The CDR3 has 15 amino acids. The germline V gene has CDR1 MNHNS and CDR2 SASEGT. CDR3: CASSLERGHPYGYTL. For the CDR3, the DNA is TGTGCCAGCAGCTTGGAAAGGGGACACCCCTATGGCTACACCCTC.

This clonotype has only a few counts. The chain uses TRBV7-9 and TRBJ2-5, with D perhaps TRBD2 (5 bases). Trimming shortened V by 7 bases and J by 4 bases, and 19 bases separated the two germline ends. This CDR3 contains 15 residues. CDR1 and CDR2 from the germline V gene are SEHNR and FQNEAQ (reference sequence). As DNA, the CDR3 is TGTGCCAGCACCCCAAATGGCGGGCTCCGAGAGACCCAGTACTTC. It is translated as CASTPNGGLRETQYF.

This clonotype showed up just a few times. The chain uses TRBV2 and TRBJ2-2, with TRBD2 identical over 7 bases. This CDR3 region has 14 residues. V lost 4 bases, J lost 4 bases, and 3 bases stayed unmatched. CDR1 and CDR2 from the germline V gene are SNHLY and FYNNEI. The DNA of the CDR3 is TGTGCCAGCAGTGGACTAGCCCGCACCGGGGAGCTGTTTTTT. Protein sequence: CASSGLARTGELFF.

CDR3 nucleotides: TGCAGCGTTGTCCTACCCGACAGTAACTATGGCTACACCTTC. The encoded protein is CSVVLPDSNYGYTF. The V gene is TRBV29-1, the J gene TRBJ1-2; D possibly corresponds to TRBD1 (5 bases). The CDR3 extends over 14 amino acids. With 4 bases removed from V and 1 base from J, the gap between germline ends came to 13 bases. Germline V gene sequence: CDR1 SQVTM, CDR2 ANQGSEA.

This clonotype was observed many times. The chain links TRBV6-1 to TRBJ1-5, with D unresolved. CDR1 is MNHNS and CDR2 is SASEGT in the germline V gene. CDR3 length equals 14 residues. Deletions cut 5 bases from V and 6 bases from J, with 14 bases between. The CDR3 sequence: CASSTGPGLQPQHF. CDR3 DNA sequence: TGTGCCAGCAGTACTGGGCCCGGGCTTCAGCCCCAGCATTTT.

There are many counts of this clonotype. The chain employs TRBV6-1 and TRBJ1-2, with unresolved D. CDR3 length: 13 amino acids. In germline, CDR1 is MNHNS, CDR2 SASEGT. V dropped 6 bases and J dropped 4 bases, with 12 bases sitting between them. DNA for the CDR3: TGTGCCAGCAGACTCACGGTCCTCTATGGCTACACCTTC. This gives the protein CASRLTVLYGYTF.

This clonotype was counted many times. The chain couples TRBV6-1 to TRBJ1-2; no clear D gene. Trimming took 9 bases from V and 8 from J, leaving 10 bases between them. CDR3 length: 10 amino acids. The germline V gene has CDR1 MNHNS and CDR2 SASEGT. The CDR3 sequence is CASWARGYTF. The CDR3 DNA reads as TGTGCCAGTTGGGCCCGCGGCTACACCTTC.

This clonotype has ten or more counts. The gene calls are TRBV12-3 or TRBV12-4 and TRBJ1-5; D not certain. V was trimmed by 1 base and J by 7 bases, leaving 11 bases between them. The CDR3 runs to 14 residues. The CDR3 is CASSLEVRQQPQHF. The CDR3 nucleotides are TGTGCCAGCAGTTTAGAGGTCCGGCAGCAGCCCCAGCATTTT.

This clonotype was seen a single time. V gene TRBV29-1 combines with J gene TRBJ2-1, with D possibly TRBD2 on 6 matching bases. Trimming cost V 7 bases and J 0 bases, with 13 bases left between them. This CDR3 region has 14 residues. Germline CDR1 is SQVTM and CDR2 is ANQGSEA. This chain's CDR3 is CSGRGRGSYNEQFF. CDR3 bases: TGCAGCGGAAGAGGGCGGGGCTCCTACAATGAGCAGTTCTTC.

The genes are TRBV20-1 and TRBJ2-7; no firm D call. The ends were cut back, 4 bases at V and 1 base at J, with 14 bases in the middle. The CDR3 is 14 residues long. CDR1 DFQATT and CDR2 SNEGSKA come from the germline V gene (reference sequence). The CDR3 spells CSATPTVPSYEQYF. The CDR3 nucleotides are TGCAGTGCTACCCCGACGGTCCCTTCCTACGAGCAGTACTTC.

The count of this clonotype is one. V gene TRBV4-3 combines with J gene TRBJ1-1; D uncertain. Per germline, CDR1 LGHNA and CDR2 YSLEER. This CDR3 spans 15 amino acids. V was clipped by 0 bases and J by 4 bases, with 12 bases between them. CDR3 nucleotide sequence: TGCGCCAGCAGCCAAGATCAGGATTTGATCACTGAAGCTTTCTTT. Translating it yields CASSQDQDLITEAFF.

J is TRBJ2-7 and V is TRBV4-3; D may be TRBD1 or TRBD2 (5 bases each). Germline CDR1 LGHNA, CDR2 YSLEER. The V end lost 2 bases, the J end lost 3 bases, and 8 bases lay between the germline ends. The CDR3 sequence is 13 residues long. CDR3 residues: CASSQRDGYEQYF. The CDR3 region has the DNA TGCGCCAGCAGCCAAAGGGACGGCTACGAGCAGTACTTC.

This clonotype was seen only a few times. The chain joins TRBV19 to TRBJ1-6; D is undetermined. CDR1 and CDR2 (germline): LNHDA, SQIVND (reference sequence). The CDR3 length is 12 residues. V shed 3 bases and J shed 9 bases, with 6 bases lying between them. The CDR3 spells CASSMERSPLHF. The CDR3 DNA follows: TGTGCCAGTAGTATGGAGCGTTCACCCCTCCACTTT. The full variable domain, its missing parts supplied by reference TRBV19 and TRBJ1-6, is DGGITQSPKYLFRKEGQNVTLSCEQNLNHDAMYWYRQDPGQGLRLIYYSQIVNDFQKGDIAEGYSVSREKKESFPLTVTSAQKNPTAFYLCASSMERSPLHFGNGTRLTVT.

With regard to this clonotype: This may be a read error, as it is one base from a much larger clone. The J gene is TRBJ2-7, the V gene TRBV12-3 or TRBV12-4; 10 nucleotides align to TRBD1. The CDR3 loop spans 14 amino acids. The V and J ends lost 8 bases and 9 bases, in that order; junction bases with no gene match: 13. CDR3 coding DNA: TGTGCCAGCTCACAAACCGGGACAGGGGTTGGGCAGTACTTC. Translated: CASSQTGTGVGQYF.

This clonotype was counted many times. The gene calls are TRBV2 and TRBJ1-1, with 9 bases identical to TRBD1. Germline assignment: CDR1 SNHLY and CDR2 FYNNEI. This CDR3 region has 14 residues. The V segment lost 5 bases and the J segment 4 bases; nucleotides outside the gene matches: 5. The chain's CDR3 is CASSTGGTLTEAFF. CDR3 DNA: TGTGCCAGCAGTACAGGGGGCACCCTCACTGAAGCTTTCTTT. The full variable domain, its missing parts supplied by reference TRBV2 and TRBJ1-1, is EPEVTQTPSHQVTQMGQEVILRCVPISNHLYFYWYRQILGQKVEFLVSFYNNEISEKSEIFDDQFSVERPDGSNFTLKIRSTKLEDSAMYFCASSTGGTLTEAFFGQGTRLTVV.

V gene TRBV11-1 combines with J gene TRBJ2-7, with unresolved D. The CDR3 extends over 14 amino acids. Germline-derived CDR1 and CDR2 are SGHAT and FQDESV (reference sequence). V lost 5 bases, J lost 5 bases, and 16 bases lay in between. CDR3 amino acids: CASSQEVEIHEQYF. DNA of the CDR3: TGTGCCAGCAGCCAAGAGGTGGAAATCCACGAGCAGTACTTC.

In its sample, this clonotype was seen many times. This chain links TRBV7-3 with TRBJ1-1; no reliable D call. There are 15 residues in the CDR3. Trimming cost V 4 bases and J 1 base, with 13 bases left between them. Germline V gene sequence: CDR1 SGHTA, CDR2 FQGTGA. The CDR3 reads CASSSNSGQNTEAFF. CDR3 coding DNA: TGTGCCAGCAGCTCCAACTCCGGCCAGAACACTGAAGCTTTCTTT.

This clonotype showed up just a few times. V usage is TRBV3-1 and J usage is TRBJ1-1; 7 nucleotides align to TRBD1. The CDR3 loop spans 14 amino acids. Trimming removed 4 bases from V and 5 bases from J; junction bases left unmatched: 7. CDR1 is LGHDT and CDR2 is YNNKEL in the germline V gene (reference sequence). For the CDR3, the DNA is TGTGCCAGCAGCCTCAGACAGGGTTTAACTGAAGCTTTCTTT. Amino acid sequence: CASSLRQGLTEAFF.

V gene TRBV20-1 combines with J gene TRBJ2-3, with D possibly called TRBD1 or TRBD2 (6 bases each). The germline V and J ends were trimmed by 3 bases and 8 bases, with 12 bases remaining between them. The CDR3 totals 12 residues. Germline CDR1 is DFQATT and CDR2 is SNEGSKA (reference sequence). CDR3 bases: TGCAGTGCTAGGATCAGGGGAGGTACGCAGTATTTT. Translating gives CSARIRGGTQYF.